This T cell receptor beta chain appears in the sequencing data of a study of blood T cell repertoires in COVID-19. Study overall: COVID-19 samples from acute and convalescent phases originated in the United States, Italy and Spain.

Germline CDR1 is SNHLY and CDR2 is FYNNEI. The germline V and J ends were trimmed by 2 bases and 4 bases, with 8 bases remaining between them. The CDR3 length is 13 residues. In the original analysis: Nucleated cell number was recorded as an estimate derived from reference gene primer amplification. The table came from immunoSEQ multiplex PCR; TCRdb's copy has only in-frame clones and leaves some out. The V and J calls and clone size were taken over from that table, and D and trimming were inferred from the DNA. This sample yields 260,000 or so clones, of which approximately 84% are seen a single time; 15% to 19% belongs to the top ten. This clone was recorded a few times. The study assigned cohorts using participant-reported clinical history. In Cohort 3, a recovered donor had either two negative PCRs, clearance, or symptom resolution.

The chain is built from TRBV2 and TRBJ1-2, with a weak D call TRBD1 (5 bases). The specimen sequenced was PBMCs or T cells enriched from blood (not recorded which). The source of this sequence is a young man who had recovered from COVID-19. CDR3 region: CASSESQGYGYTF. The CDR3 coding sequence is TGTGCCAGCAGTGAATCCCAGGGCTATGGCTACACCTTC.